Below are 26 T cell receptor beta chains sequenced from a single sample in a study of T-cell memory formation after mild COVID-19 (dated by TCRdb to about 2021). The library was built by means of 5' RACE. This sample was sequenced with an Illumina NovaSeq 6000. In-frame beta chains were kept once TCRdb had trimmed the public reads at Q25 with fastp and called clones with MiXCR. Rows with a matching CDR3 protein are joined into one entry that keeps the most common DNA and genes. The sample table shows almost 550,000 distinct CDR3 sequences, and 20% are seen once. Roughly an eighth of the sample is held by the ten biggest clonotypes. The sequenced sample consisted of PBMCs or a T cell subset sorted from them (not recorded which). Receptors originate from an adult woman who had mild COVID-19 (a few samples of this study predate the infection). The sample titles of this study are shuffled in the database, so cell type and time point are left out; the donor was told from shared clones.

V is TRBV7-3 and J is TRBJ2-3; D perhaps matches TRBD1 (6 bases). V was pared by 0 bases and J by 6 bases, with 10 bases between. The CDR3 sequence is 14 residues long. Per germline, CDR1 SGHTA and CDR2 FQGTGA. CDR3 amino acids: CASSLTTQGDTQYF. The CDR3 bases are TGTGCCAGCAGCTTAACGACCCAGGGGGATACGCAGTATTTT. The whole variable domain, remainder taken from reference TRBV7-3 and TRBJ2-3, is GAGVSQTPSNKVTEKGKYVELRCDPISGHTALYWYRQSLGQGPEFLIYFQGTGAADDSGLPNDRFFAVRPEGSVSTLKIQRTERGDSAVYLCASSLTTQGDTQYFGPGTRLTVL.

This chain links TRBV29-1 with TRBJ2-5; 10 nucleotides line up with TRBD2. Trimming took 6 bases from V and 2 from J; bases not matched to a gene: 9. Per the germline V gene, CDR1 is SQVTM and CDR2 is ANQGSEA. The CDR3 covers 15 residues. CDR3 sequence reads: CSVAALTSGQETQYF. The CDR3 bases are TGCAGCGTCGCAGCCCTGACTAGCGGGCAAGAGACCCAGTACTTC.

This sequence joins TRBV5-1 and TRBJ1-2, with 8 bases matching TRBD1. V was clipped by 4 bases and J by 3 bases; unmatched bases: 8. In germline, CDR1 is SGHRS, CDR2 YFSETQ. The CDR3 loop spans 15 amino acids. CDR3 bases: TGCGCCAGCAGCCTAACCGGGACAGGTGACTATGGCTACACCTTC. It is translated as CASSLTGTGDYGYTF.

In nucleotides, the CDR3 is TGCGCCAGCAGCACCTCAGGGGGCCGCCACGAGCAGTACTTC. It codes for CASSTSGGRHEQYF. This chain uses TRBV4-1 with TRBJ2-7; 8 nucleotides align to TRBD1. The CDR3 spans 14 residues. The germline CDR1 and CDR2 sequences are MGHRA and YSYEKL. V was pared by 5 bases and J by 5 bases, with 8 bases of the junction left unmatched.

The rearrangement uses TRBV7-2 and TRBJ1-1; a weak D match, TRBD1 (6 bases). V lost 5 bases and J 7 bases, leaving 17 bases between the germline ends. The CDR3 has 14 amino acids. Germline-derived CDR1 and CDR2 are SGHTA and FQGNSA. CDR3 in DNA: TGTGCCAGCAGCCTCTACAGGGAAGCGGGTGAAGCTTTCTTT. Protein: CASSLYREAGEAFF.

The sample holds a few counts of this clonotype. The rearrangement links TRBV9 to TRBJ2-2; TRBD2 aligns across 13 bases. This CDR3 contains 19 residues. The germline V gene has CDR1 SGDLS and CDR2 YYNGEE. With V trimmed by 0 bases and J by 1 base, 6 bases remained unmatched. CDR3 in amino acids: CASSVGTSGGVWNTGELFF. The CDR3 nucleotides read TGTGCCAGCAGCGTAGGAACTAGCGGGGGGGTCTGGAACACCGGGGAGCTGTTTTTT. The variable domain in full, with the rest retrieved from reference TRBV9 and TRBJ2-2, is DSGVTQTPKHLITATGQRVTLRCSPRSGDLSVYWYQQSLDQGLQFLIQYYNGEERAKGNILERFSAQQFPDLHSELNLSSLELGDSALYFCASSVGTSGGVWNTGELFFGEGSRLTVL.

The rearrangement uses TRBV6-5 and TRBJ2-3, with unresolved D. CDR3 length equals 14 residues. The V end lost 5 bases, the J end lost 0 bases, and 9 bases lay between the germline ends. From germline, CDR1 is MNHEY and CDR2 SVGAGI. The CDR3 region has the DNA TGTGCCAGCAGTCGTCCCCTTAGCACAGATACGCAGTATTTT. Amino acid sequence: CASSRPLSTDTQYF.

The gene calls are TRBV6-5 and TRBJ2-4, with D hard to call. Germline CDR1 is MNHEY and CDR2 is SVGAGI. CDR3 length: 14 amino acids. Trimming took off 0 bases at V and 0 bases at J, with 3 bases between the two ends. The CDR3: CASSYSPAKNIQYF. The CDR3 nucleotides are TGTGCCAGCAGTTACTCGCCAGCCAAAAACATTCAGTACTTC.

This chain joins TRBV12-3 or TRBV12-4 and TRBJ1-2, with D possibly TRBD1 on 6 matching bases. Trimming removed 7 bases from V and 2 bases from J, with 23 bases in between. CDR3 length: 17 residues. The CDR3 loop is CASTSSPGAPINYGYTF. In DNA, the CDR3 is TGTGCCAGCACTTCCTCACCAGGGGCCCCTATAAACTATGGCTACACCTTC.

This clonotype was counted a few times. The chain uses TRBV24-1 and TRBJ2-1; 9 positions match TRBD2. Germline lookup yields CDR1 KGHDR and CDR2 SFDVKD. With 4 bases clipped from V and 4 bases from J, the junction kept 10 bases outside the gene matches. The CDR3 has 17 amino acids. CDR3 residues: CATSEHFLAGKYNEQFF. The CDR3 DNA follows: TGTGCCACCAGTGAACACTTCCTAGCGGGGAAGTACAATGAGCAGTTCTTC.

This chain joins TRBV4-1 and TRBJ2-1, with 8 bases aligning to TRBD2. The germline CDR1 and CDR2 sequences are MGHRA and YSYEKL. This CDR3 is 16 amino acids long. The ends lost 2 bases at V and 0 bases at J; junction bases unmatched: 3. CDR3 in amino acids: CASSQPGTSSYNEQFF. CDR3 nucleotide sequence: TGCGCCAGCAGCCAACCCGGGACTAGCTCCTACAATGAGCAGTTCTTC.

The sample holds a few counts of this clonotype. The CDR3 protein is CASSWGQGGNTEAFF. CDR3 DNA: TGCGCCAGCAGCTGGGGACAGGGTGGGAACACTGAAGCTTTCTTT. V and J are TRBV5-1 and TRBJ1-1; 9 bases map to TRBD1. CDR3 size: 15 residues. Trimming at V came to 3 bases and at J to 1 base, leaving 4 bases not matched to a gene. Germline-derived CDR1 and CDR2 are SGHRS and YFSETQ.

In its sample, this clonotype was seen a few times. The CDR3 region is CASSPSGKKNNEQFF. CDR3 bases: TGTGCCAGCTCACCCAGCGGGAAGAAGAACAATGAGCAGTTCTTC. This sequence joins TRBV18 and TRBJ2-1; TRBD2 agrees at 7 bases. The length of the CDR3 is 15 residues. Trimming cost V 3 bases and J 5 bases; bases outside gene matches: 7. The germline V gene has CDR1 KGHSH and CDR2 LQKENI.

The rearrangement joins TRBV7-2 to TRBJ2-7; tentative D call: TRBD1 (5 bases). Per the germline V gene, CDR1 is SGHTA and CDR2 is FQGNSA. This CDR3 region has 13 residues. Trimming pared 3 bases from V and 4 bases from J, leaving 10 bases between. The CDR3 is CASSFHQGYEQYF. The DNA for the CDR3 is TGTGCCAGCAGCTTCCACCAGGGATACGAGCAGTACTTC.

The chain employs TRBV20-1 and TRBJ2-2, with D perhaps matching TRBD2 (6 bases). The CDR3 extends over 15 amino acids. In germline, CDR1 is DFQATT, CDR2 SNEGSKA (reference sequence). V was clipped by 3 bases and J by 1 base, with 12 bases between them. CDR3 coding DNA: TGCAGTGCTAGGAGCCGGGGGAGGAACACCGGGGAGCTGTTTTTT. Translated, it gives CSARSRGRNTGELFF.

This clonotype occurred a few times. The gene calls are TRBV7-2 and TRBJ2-1; TRBD2 agrees at 7 bases. CDR1 is SGHTA and CDR2 is FQGNSA in the germline V gene. This CDR3 comprises 14 residues. Trimming at V came to 6 bases and at J to 10 bases, leaving 12 bases not matched to a gene. The CDR3 spells CASRRAGSGLEQFF. CDR3 coding DNA: TGTGCCAGCAGGAGAGCGGGGAGCGGATTGGAGCAGTTCTTC.

This clonotype has just a few counts. This chain uses TRBV4-2 with TRBJ1-2, with TRBD1 identical over 10 bases. CDR3 length: 18 residues. V shed 0 bases and J 8 bases; nucleotides not matched to a gene: 15. The germline V gene has CDR1 LGHNA and CDR2 YNFKEQ. The CDR3 sequence is CASSQEVGRQGARYGYTF. CDR3 coding DNA: TGTGCCAGCAGCCAAGAAGTGGGCAGACAGGGGGCGCGGTACGGCTACACCTTC.

The gene calls are TRBV6-1 and TRBJ2-1; 9 nucleotides line up with TRBD2. The V segment lost 0 bases and the J segment 4 bases; nucleotides outside the gene matches: 1. CDR3 length: 15 amino acids. CDR1 is MNHNS, CDR2 SASEGT, per germline. The CDR3 region is CASSEASGGYNEQFF. The CDR3 nucleotides are TGTGCCAGCAGTGAAGCTAGCGGGGGTTACAATGAGCAGTTCTTC.

This clonotype appeared a few times. J is TRBJ2-5 and V is TRBV20-1, with 11 bases aligning to TRBD2. The CDR3 has 14 amino acids. V shed 5 bases, J shed 2 bases, and the junction held 4 bases outside the gene matches. The germline CDR1 and CDR2 sequences are DFQATT and SNEGSKA (reference sequence). The CDR3 spells CSAPSGGNQETQYF. Written as DNA, the CDR3 is TGCAGTGCTCCTAGCGGGGGGAATCAAGAGACCCAGTACTTC.

This clonotype was found once. This chain connects TRBV19 to TRBJ1-6; no definite D call. Trimming took off 7 bases at V and 3 bases at J, with 10 bases between the two ends. The CDR3 is 14 amino acids. Germline V lookup: CDR1 LNHDA, CDR2 SQIVND (reference sequence). The CDR3 here is CASNPGNYNSPLHF. CDR3 sequence (DNA): TGTGCCAGTAACCCGGGAAACTATAATTCACCCCTCCACTTT.

This clonotype turned up a few times. This rearrangement joins TRBV5-1 to TRBJ1-1, with D tentatively TRBD1 (5 bases). The germline V and J ends were trimmed by 0 bases and 5 bases, with 14 bases remaining between them. Germline V gene sequence: CDR1 SGHRS, CDR2 YFSETQ. The CDR3 consists of 15 residues. In DNA, the CDR3 is TGCGCCAGCAGCTTGGTGCCGGGAGGGGAAACTGAAGCTTTCTTT. It yields the protein CASSLVPGGETEAFF.

The chain has TRBV6-1 and TRBJ1-6, with D perhaps TRBD1 (6 bases). V was trimmed by 3 bases and J by 10 bases, leaving 16 bases between them. This CDR3 has 15 amino acids. In germline, CDR1 is MNHNS, CDR2 SASEGT. The CDR3 sequence is CASSEDSNPISPLHF. CDR3 DNA sequence: TGTGCCAGCAGTGAGGACAGCAACCCCATCTCACCCCTCCACTTT.

The J gene is TRBJ1-4, the V gene TRBV7-2, with D possibly TRBD1 on 6 matching bases. Trimming took off 2 bases at V and 0 bases at J, with 10 bases between the two ends. There are 16 residues in the CDR3. CDR1 is SGHTA, CDR2 FQGNSA, per germline. The DNA of the CDR3 is TGTGCCAGCAGCTTATTGGGGGCGGCAACTAATGAAAAACTGTTTTTT. The encoded protein is CASSLLGAATNEKLFF.

This rearrangement joins TRBV29-1 to TRBJ1-2; 7 bases agree with TRBD1. The CDR3 covers 13 residues. The J segment lost 4 bases and the V segment lost 0 bases, leaving 2 bases of the junction unmatched. CDR1 and CDR2 (germline): SQVTM, ANQGSEA. This CDR3 reads CSVEDDRVYGYTF. CDR3 nucleotides: TGCAGCGTTGAAGACGACAGGGTCTATGGCTACACCTTC.

The rearrangement joins TRBV10-3 to TRBJ2-7; TRBD1 matches 8 bases. The length of the CDR3 is 15 residues. V lost 10 bases to trimming and J lost 2 bases; unmatched junction nucleotides: 13. The V gene's germline CDR1 is ENHRY and CDR2 SYGVKD. The CDR3 loop reads CATIRTGQATYEQYF. CDR3 bases: TGTGCCACCATCCGGACGGGACAGGCGACCTACGAGCAGTACTTC.

The chain carries TRBV7-9 and TRBJ1-1; the D gene is possibly TRBD1 (6 bases). The CDR3 runs 16 residues. Germline-derived CDR1 and CDR2 are SEHNR and FQNEAQ (reference sequence). Trimming took 4 bases from V and 1 from J, leaving 16 bases between them. The CDR3 DNA follows: TGTGCCAGCAGCTCGCCCCAGACAGGAAGGAACACTGAAGCTTTCTTT. Protein: CASSSPQTGRNTEAFF.